These 7 T cell receptor beta chains were sequenced from one sample in a study of control samples from healthy donors and cancer patients. Assay used: immunoSEQ multiplex PCR; TCRdb lists only in-frame clones, some missing. Among about 130,000 clones listed, around 94% were seen once. The source material was PBMCs. All receptors derive from a man aged 55 to 70 with colorectal cancer.

The chain is built from TRBV12-3 or TRBV12-4 and TRBJ1-2; no clear D gene. V was pared by 7 bases and J by 8 bases, with 14 bases between. The CDR3 length is 12 residues. Written as DNA, the CDR3 is TGTGCCAGCACTCCAGCTAGCCGCGGCTACACCTTC. Protein sequence: CASTPASRGYTF.

The CDR3 DNA is TGTGCCAGCAGCCTTACAGGGGACACTGAAGCTTTCTTT. It specifies CASSLTGDTEAFF. The rearrangement uses TRBV14 and TRBJ1-1; 7 nucleotides line up with TRBD1. V dropped 4 bases and J dropped 3; count of bases not matched to a gene: 2. Per germline, CDR1 SGHDN and CDR2 FVKESK. The length of the CDR3 is 13 residues. Based on the CDR3 plus reference TRBV14 and TRBJ1-1, the full variable domain is EAGVTQFPSHSVIEKGQTVTLRCDPISGHDNLYWYRRVMGKEIKFLLHFVKESKQDESGMPNNRFLAERTGGTYSTLKVQPAELEDSGVYFCASSLTGDTEAFFGQGTRLTVV.

This clone was observed a single time. V gene TRBV13 combines with J gene TRBJ2-2; D unclear. Germline V CDR1 and CDR2: PRHDT, FYEKMQ (reference sequence). The CDR3 consists of 13 residues. Trimming pared 4 bases from V and 6 bases from J, leaving 9 bases between. The CDR3 here is CASSSPGSGELFF. The CDR3 bases are TGTGCCAGCAGCTCACCGGGTTCCGGGGAGCTGTTTTTT.

The gene calls are TRBV5-1 and TRBJ2-1, with 10 nucleotides matching TRBD2. The trim removed 7 bases at V and 7 bases at J, leaving 8 bases unmatched. The CDR3 consists of 14 residues. Germline V lookup: CDR1 SGHRS, CDR2 YFSETQ. The CDR3 nucleotides read TGCGCCAGCGCAGGGCTAGCGGGGGATAATGAGCAGTTCTTC. It translates to CASAGLAGDNEQFF.

The V gene is TRBV5-6, the J gene TRBJ1-3; 7 bases agree with TRBD1. V shed 4 bases and J 2 bases; nucleotides not matched to a gene: 3. Germline V lookup: CDR1 SGHDT, CDR2 YYEEEE. CDR3 size: 14 residues. The CDR3 sequence: CASSQTGTGNTIYF. CDR3 bases: TGTGCCAGCAGCCAGACAGGGACTGGAAACACCATATATTTT.

The chain has TRBV24-1 and TRBJ1-4; TRBD1 agrees at 9 bases. J was trimmed by 5 bases and V by 5 bases; bases with no gene match: 5. This CDR3 comprises 15 residues. Looked up from germline, CDR1 is KGHDR and CDR2 is SFDVKD. CDR3 protein: CATSGTGTGNEKLFF. The CDR3 nucleotides are TGTGCCACCAGTGGCACCGGGACAGGGAATGAAAAACTGTTTTTT.

The J gene is TRBJ2-7, the V gene TRBV7-9; 9 bases agree with TRBD2. Germline V gives CDR1 SEHNR, CDR2 FQNEAQ (reference sequence). V lost 5 bases, J lost 5 bases, and 16 bases stayed unmatched. The CDR3 has 17 amino acids. CDR3 protein: CASSARTSVGRFHEQYF. In DNA, the CDR3 is TGTGCCAGCAGCGCCCGGACTAGCGTCGGACGGTTTCACGAGCAGTACTTC.